This TCR beta chain originates from a study of spatial heterogeneity in lung cancer. Background on the study: Raw-read counts averaged over ten per unique TCR and UMI combination. Study results and limitations: At resection, ubiquitous expanded tumor TCRs appeared in blood more than at follow-up.

Time point in this sample: sample taken at primary tumor resection. Sequencing covered unsorted whole RNA taken from tumor, nontumor lung or frozen PBMC. The cohort: over 65 early-stage, untreated non-small cell lung cancer patients. This clonotype has just a few counts. The antigen remains undetermined. Every individual TCR cDNA molecule carried its own unique molecular identifier, which allowed correction of PCR and sequencing errors. TCRdb redid the calling of the 5' RACE reads with MiXCR, one entry per CDR3 protein. This sample has tens of thousands of distinct CDR3 sequences, with approximately 8.2% found just once. CDR3 size: 17 residues. Deletions cut 2 bases from V and 0 bases from J, with 11 bases between. Germline V gene data show CDR1 as SGHAT and CDR2 as FQNNGV.

J is TRBJ2-6 and V is TRBV11-2; D perhaps matches TRBD1 (6 bases). The sample was PBMCs, taken at surgery. The sequence derives from a male donor with early-stage non-small cell lung cancer. As DNA, the CDR3 is TGTGCCAGCAGCTTATCAACAGGGAGCTCTGGGGCCAACGTCCTGACTTTC. Translating gives CASSLSTGSSGANVLTF.